Sequencing of this T cell receptor beta chain was carried out in a study of cytomegalovirus exposure and HLA in healthy donors. Findings and limits, study-wide: Later on, analysis showed that most CMV-associated TCR beta chains appeared to be HLA-restricted. A prior analysis recorded that most TCR beta V segments were productive about 90% or about 30% of the time.

This CDR3 is built from 14 residues. In germline, CDR1 is MGHRA, CDR2 YSYEKL. V lost 5 bases, J lost 2 bases, and 13 bases lay in between. This clone appeared a single time. The target antigen is unknown. With 60 Vbeta and 13 Jbeta primers, the PCR was carried out. Original analysis: A later analysis counted tens of millions of unique TCR beta chains, about 11 million shared. Generated by immunoSEQ multiplex PCR, the TCRdb table keeps only in-frame clones and is missing some. Clone size and V and J calls were adopted from that table, with D and trimming inferred from the DNA. Of 110,000 to 150,000 clones listed, 70% to 80% are singletons. Donors in the study were healthy people who gave bone marrow.

The receptor was derived from a female donor in good health and CMV-seronegative. Sequences were obtained from PBMCs. The genes are TRBV4-1 and TRBJ2-7, with D tentatively TRBD2 (6 bases). In DNA form, the CDR3 reads TGCGCCAGCAGCACCGTAGCGGCCGCCTACGAGCAGTACTTC. Translated, it gives CASSTVAAAYEQYF.